This T cell receptor (beta chain) was found in a study of shared clonotypes between healthy human individuals. Genomic DNA from each subset was divided evenly over several immunoSEQ plates. Sequencing was performed with immunoSEQ multiplex PCR; in TCRdb, only in-frame clones are kept and a portion is missing. The sample has over 2 million clones; under 95% are singletons. From germline, CDR1 is MGHRA and CDR2 YSYEKL. The length of the CDR3 is 17 residues. V dropped 3 bases and J dropped 6; count of bases not matched to a gene: 11. The sample consisted of naive CD4+ T cells from PBMCs. The subset: CD45RA+ positively selected. The chain couples TRBV4-1 to TRBJ2-7; 13 nucleotides match TRBD2. The TCR was taken from a man between 18 and 29 years old in good health. Some clones in this sample may be carry-over from other donors' samples. In nucleotides, the CDR3 is TGCGCCAGCAGCCACACTAGCGGGAGGGGGGGGATCGGCGAGCAGTACTTC. It specifies CASSHTSGRGGIGEQYF.